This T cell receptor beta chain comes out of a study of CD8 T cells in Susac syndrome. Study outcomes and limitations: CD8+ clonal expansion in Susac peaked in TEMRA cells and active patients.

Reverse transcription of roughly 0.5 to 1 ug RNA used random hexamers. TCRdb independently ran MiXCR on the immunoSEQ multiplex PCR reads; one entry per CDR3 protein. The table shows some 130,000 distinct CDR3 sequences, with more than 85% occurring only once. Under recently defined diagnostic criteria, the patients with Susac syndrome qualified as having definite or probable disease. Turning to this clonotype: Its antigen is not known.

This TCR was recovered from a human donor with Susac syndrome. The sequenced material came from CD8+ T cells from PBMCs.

The CDR3 spells CASSLGGPSYEQYF. CDR3 bases: TGTGCCAGCAGCTTAGGGGGGCCGTCCTACGAGCAGTACTTC. The chain is built from TRBV7-3 and TRBJ2-7; possibly TRBD1 or TRBD2 for D (6 bases each). V lost 2 bases and J 1 base, leaving 9 bases between the germline ends. Germline V gene sequence: CDR1 SGHTA, CDR2 FQGTGA. The CDR3 extends over 14 amino acids.